The 11 T cell receptor gamma chains below all came from one sample that was sequenced in a study of fetal and pediatric gammadelta thymocytes (dated by TCRdb to the early 2020s). The data were produced on an Illumina MiSeq. TCRdb reprocessed the public data with the CATT caller; entries with the same nucleotide sequence were combined afterwards. The table for this sample lists about 920 gamma-chain clones; 4.5% to 5% of them were counted only once. The ten largest clones represent roughly 7% of the sample. The sample consisted of non-Vgamma9Vdelta2 gamma-delta T cells from the thymus. This sample's cell subset or site label indicates: CD3+gammadeltaTCR+ thymocytes not co-expressing Vgamma9 and Vdelta2. These receptors all come from a child who underwent cardiac surgery and was recorded as healthy.

By share of the sample, this clone is large (0.1 to 1%). The J gene is TRGJ1 or TRGJ2, the V gene TRGV8. Trimming took 0 bases from V and 10 from J; bases not matched to a gene: 3. CDR1 is VENAVY and CDR2 is YDSYNSRV in the germline V gene. The CDR3 covers 11 residues. This chain's CDR3 is CATWDRRKKLF. The CDR3 bases are TGTGCCACCTGGGATAGGCGGAAGAAACTCTTT.

By share, this clone counts as medium-sized. This chain uses TRGV9 with TRGJ1 or TRGJ2. This CDR3 has 13 residues. The J segment lost 2 bases and the V segment lost 1 base, leaving 2 bases of the junction unmatched. Germline assignment: CDR1 GITISATS and CDR2 ISYDGTV (reference sequence). The CDR3 bases are TGTGCCTTGTGGGAGGTCGATTATTATAAGAAACTCTTT. Its translation: CALWEVDYYKKLF.

In its sample, this clone is large. The gene calls are TRGV3 and TRGJP2. The CDR3 loop spans 19 amino acids. Unmatched junction bases numbered 17, after V lost 0 bases and J lost 4 bases. Germline CDR1 reads VTNTFY; CDR2 reads YDVSTARD (reference sequence). The CDR3 sequence: CATWDRLLEHNDSDWIKTF. CDR3 in DNA: TGTGCCACCTGGGACAGGCTATTGGAACACAATGATAGTGATTGGATCAAGACGTTT.

By proportion, this clone is large (0.1 to 1%). The chain has TRGV3 and TRGJ1 or TRGJ2. Germline V gene sequence: CDR1 VTNTFY, CDR2 YDVSTARD (reference sequence). CDR3 length equals 11 residues. Trimming cost V 0 bases and J 12 bases; bases outside gene matches: 5. The CDR3 loop is CATWDRRVKLF. For the CDR3, the DNA is TGTGCCACCTGGGACAGGCGTGTGAAACTCTTT.

In its sample, this clone ranks as large. The chain joins TRGV8 to TRGJ1 or TRGJ2. The length of the CDR3 is 14 residues. Germline CDR1 and CDR2: VENAVY and YDSYNSRV. J was trimmed by 7 bases and V by 4 bases; bases with no gene match: 13. The CDR3 DNA follows: TGTGCCACCTGGGAACTACTTAATGGGTATAAGAAACTCTTT. It codes for CATWELLNGYKKLF.

This clone is labeled medium-sized. A much larger clone is a single base away; this may be a read error. The chain joins TRGV9 to TRGJ1 or TRGJ2. The CDR3 is 13 amino acids. Germline V gene data show CDR1 as GITISATS and CDR2 as ISYDGTV (reference sequence). Trimming removed 0 bases from V and 4 bases from J; junction bases left unmatched: 3. The CDR3 DNA follows: TGTGCCTTGTGGGAGGTGCAGTATTATAAGAAACTCTTT. It is translated as CALWEVQYYKKLF.

For this clone: This likely came from a read error, as a far larger clone is one base away. Other DNA variants within this sample encode the same CDR3. The V gene is TRGV8, the J gene TRGJP2. The CDR3 loop spans 13 amino acids. The germline gives CDR1 VENAVY, CDR2 YDSYNSRV. The DNA for the CDR3 is TGTGCCACCTGGGATGGTAGCGATTGGATCAAGACGTTT. This codes for CATWDGSDWIKTF.

The gene calls are TRGV9 and TRGJ1 or TRGJ2. No J gene was available from TCRdb, and it was assigned here by a germline match of the DNA. The junction had 3 bases not matched to a gene; V was cut back by 0 bases and J by 7 bases. CDR3 length: 12 residues. CDR1 and CDR2 (germline): GITISATS, ISYDGTV (reference sequence). The DNA for the CDR3 is TGTGCCTTGTGGGAGGTGAAATATAAGAAACTCTTT. Translating it yields CALWEVKYKKLF.

By proportion, this clone is large (0.1 to 1%). The rearrangement uses TRGV9 and TRGJ1 or TRGJ2. CDR1 GITISATS and CDR2 ISYDGTV come from the germline V gene (reference sequence). This CDR3 has 12 residues. Trimming removed 2 bases from V and 5 bases from J; junction bases left unmatched: 3. CDR3 DNA: TGTGCCTTGTGGGAGGGGGATTATAAGAAACTCTTT. Residues: CALWEGDYKKLF.

This clone is large by share. The V and J genes are TRGV4 and TRGJ1 or TRGJ2. This CDR3 contains 11 residues. Germline V gene lookup returns CDR1 EGSTGY and CDR2 YDSYTSSV. Trimming removed 3 bases from V and 7 bases from J; junction bases left unmatched: 3. CDR3 coding DNA: TGTGCCACCTGGGATTGCTATAAGAAACTCTTT. This gives the protein CATWDCYKKLF.

With respect to this clone: A read error may produce the germline difference seen at one junction end. This chain joins TRGV3 and TRGJ1 or TRGJ2. This CDR3 has 10 amino acids. Germline values: CDR1 VTNTFY, CDR2 YDVSTARD (reference sequence). The CDR3 loop is CTTWDSKKLF. CDR3 DNA sequence: TGTACCACCTGGGACAGTAAGAAACTCTTT.